These 7 T cell receptor beta chains came from one sample sequenced in a study of cytomegalovirus exposure and HLA in healthy donors. PCR was performed using 60 Vbeta and 13 Jbeta primers. Data came from immunoSEQ multiplex PCR; TCRdb stores just in-frame clones and leaves some out. The table includes 130,000 or so clones, over 70% detected once. Sequencing was done on a sample of PBMCs. These receptors were collected from a woman between 45 and 60 years old in good health and CMV-seropositive.

This chain links TRBV19 with TRBJ2-5; D is perhaps TRBD2 (5 bases). The CDR3 totals 16 residues. Trimming left V 3 bases short and J 7 bases short, with 21 bases between. CDR1 is LNHDA and CDR2 is SQIVND in the germline V gene (reference sequence). The CDR3 loop is CASSIRGGSGERTQYF. Written as DNA, the CDR3 is TGTGCCAGTAGTATCCGGGGTGGATCAGGTGAACGGACCCAGTACTTC.

This chain uses TRBV5-5 with TRBJ2-3; a weak D match, TRBD2 (5 bases). The CDR3 sequence is 13 residues long. CDR1 and CDR2 from the germline V gene are SGHKS and YYEKEE (reference sequence). Between the trimmed V and J ends, which lost 5 bases and 4 bases, there was a span of 11 bases. As DNA, the CDR3 is TGTGCCAGCAGTGTGGTGAGGGCAGATACGCAGTATTTT. Translating gives CASSVVRADTQYF.

The chain employs TRBV9 and TRBJ2-3, with 9 bases identical to TRBD2. V lost 3 bases to trimming and J lost 5 bases; unmatched junction nucleotides: 10. This CDR3 is 16 amino acids long. Germline V CDR1 and CDR2: SGDLS, YYNGEE. The CDR3 DNA is TGTGCCAGCAGCGGACTAGGGGCGGGGGGGGTAGATACGCAGTATTTT. This sequence encodes CASSGLGAGGVDTQYF.

The chain is built from TRBV29-1 and TRBJ2-3; D uncertain. Germline V gives CDR1 SQVTM, CDR2 ANQGSEA. Trimming pared 4 bases from V and 5 bases from J, leaving 13 bases between. The CDR3 has 13 residues. The CDR3 DNA is TGCAGCGTTGGTTTTTCCTCGGGAGATACGCAGTATTTT. It codes for CSVGFSSGDTQYF.

This clone was counted a few times. The rearrangement joins TRBV5-6 to TRBJ2-5, with 9 bases lining up with TRBD1. Near its end, the DNA agrees better with TRBJ2-7, so the J call may be wrong. CDR1 is SGHDT and CDR2 is YYEEEE in the germline V gene. CDR3 length: 15 residues. The CDR3 DNA sequence: TGTGCCAGCAGCCCCACCGGGACAGGGTTCTACGAGCAGTACTTC. This codes for CASSPTGTGFYEQYF.

This chain uses TRBV4-3 with TRBJ1-3, with D possibly being TRBD1 (6 bases). The CDR3 spans 16 residues. Looked up from germline, CDR1 is LGHNA and CDR2 is YSLEER. V was clipped by 1 base and J by 0 bases, with 10 bases between them. In DNA, the CDR3 is TGCGCCAGCAGCCAAGCGACAGGCCACTCTGGAAACACCATATATTTT. It translates to CASSQATGHSGNTIYF.

The rearrangement uses TRBV29-1 and TRBJ1-1, with a tentative D call TRBD1 (5 bases). V was trimmed by 6 bases and J by 2 bases, leaving 13 bases between them. This CDR3 is 13 amino acids long. The germline gives CDR1 SQVTM, CDR2 ANQGSEA. CDR3 DNA sequence: TGCAGCGTCGACCGACAGACTAACACTGAAGCTTTCTTT. The encoded protein is CSVDRQTNTEAFF.